A single sample is the source of the 24 T cell receptor beta chains below, sequenced in a study of T cells in localized non-small cell lung cancer. Generated by immunoSEQ multiplex PCR, the TCRdb table keeps only in-frame clones and is missing some. The sample holds under 2,500 clones; approximately 26% are singletons and the top ten take 15% to 18%. The sample consisted of normal lung tissue next to the tumor, taken before any cancer treatment. These TCRs come from a woman aged 40-69 years with stage I lung adenocarcinoma.

There are a few counts of this clone. J is TRBJ1-1 and V is TRBV28, with unresolved D. Per the germline V gene, CDR1 is MDHEN and CDR2 is SYDVKM. The CDR3 is 12 amino acids. V shed 2 bases and J shed 6 bases, with 7 bases lying between them. CDR3 DNA: TGTGCCAGCAGTTTAAGAGTAGCTGAAGCTTTCTTT. Its protein product is CASSLRVAEAFF.

This clone was seen more than once but under ten times. This chain uses TRBV6-1 with TRBJ1-1; D is uncertain. Germline CDR1 is MNHNS and CDR2 is SASEGT. The CDR3 is 15 residues long. Trimming removed 1 base at V and 10 bases at J, with 19 bases between. CDR3 amino acids: CASSEEGGSSSGAFF. In DNA, the CDR3 is TGTGCCAGCAGTGAAGAGGGAGGGTCTAGTTCGGGAGCTTTCTTT.

In its sample, this clone was seen a few times. The chain links TRBV9 to TRBJ2-1; D possibly corresponds to TRBD1 (6 bases). In germline, CDR1 is SGDLS, CDR2 YYNGEE. This CDR3 contains 12 residues. Between the trimmed V and J ends, which lost 6 bases and 7 bases, there was a span of 11 bases. The CDR3 loop reads CASIERGNEQFF. The CDR3 DNA is TGTGCCAGCATTGAGAGGGGGAATGAGCAGTTCTTC.

This clone was seen only a few times. The chain couples TRBV11-3 to TRBJ2-5; TRBD2 aligns across 7 bases. The CDR3 has 16 residues. Germline assignment: CDR1 SGHNT and CDR2 YENEEA. With V trimmed by 4 bases and J by 5 bases, 13 bases remained unmatched. The CDR3: CASSSGGGQGGETQYF. The CDR3 DNA follows: TGTGCCAGCAGCTCGGGTGGCGGTCAGGGAGGGGAGACCCAGTACTTC. Using reference TRBV11-3 and TRBJ2-5 for the parts outside the CDR3, the full variable domain is EAGVVQSPRYKIIEKKQPVAFWCNPISGHNTLYWYLQNLGQGPELLIRYENEEAVDDSQLPKDRFSAERLKGVDSTLKIQPAELGDSAVYLCASSSGGGQGGETQYFGPGTRLLVL.

This chain uses TRBV19 with TRBJ2-7; 9 positions agree with TRBD1. The CDR3 runs to 14 residues. The V gene's germline CDR1 is LNHDA and CDR2 SQIVND (reference sequence). J was trimmed by 2 bases and V by 10 bases; bases with no gene match: 9. In nucleotides, the CDR3 is TGTGCCACCGCCAGCCGGGACAGGGCCTACGAGCAGTACTTC. Protein product: CATASRDRAYEQYF.

In its sample, this clone was seen a few times. A read error may produce the germline difference seen at one junction end. The rearrangement joins TRBV9 to TRBJ1-5; D is ambiguous. Germline CDR1 SGDLS, CDR2 YYNGEE. The CDR3 has 14 amino acids. CDR3 loop: CASRVDTAYQPQHF. The CDR3 DNA reads TGTGCCAGCAGGGTAGACACCGCTTATCAGCCCCAGCATTTT.

This clone was observed a handful of times. The chain couples TRBV11-3 to TRBJ2-2; 10 bases line up with TRBD1. Trimming cost V 4 bases and J 5 bases; bases outside gene matches: 7. The CDR3 runs to 16 residues. CDR1 and CDR2 from the germline V gene are SGHNT and YENEEA. CDR3 amino acids: CASSSTRDRGTGELFF. The CDR3 nucleotides are TGTGCCAGCAGCTCGACCCGGGACAGGGGAACCGGGGAGCTGTTTTTT.

This clone was picked up a small number of times. This chain uses TRBV10-2 with TRBJ1-4; the D is unclear. This CDR3 contains 12 residues. V dropped 3 bases and J dropped 8 bases, with 7 bases sitting between them. The germline V gene has CDR1 WSHSY and CDR2 SAAADI. CDR3 nucleotide sequence: TGCGCCAGCAGTGACCCCCGGGAAAAACTGTTTTTT. It is translated as CASSDPREKLFF.

There are a few counts of this clone. The chain recombines TRBV6-8 with TRBJ2-5, with 8 bases matching TRBD1. Germline CDR1 reads MNHGY; CDR2 reads SAAAGT. This CDR3 has 14 residues. J was trimmed by 2 bases and V by 6 bases; bases with no gene match: 5. The CDR3 DNA follows: TGTGCCAGCAGACGGACAGGGTGGCAAGAGACCCAGTACTTC. The encoded protein is CASRRTGWQETQYF.

This sequence joins TRBV18 and TRBJ1-1, with TRBD1 as a possible D gene (5 bases). CDR3 size: 15 residues. V gave up 1 base and J gave up 2 bases, with 11 bases separating them. Germline assignment: CDR1 KGHSH and CDR2 LQKENI. CDR3 nucleotide sequence: TGTGCCAGCTCACCACAGCGGGGGACTAACACTGAAGCTTTCTTT. The encoded protein is CASSPQRGTNTEAFF.

By share of the sample, this clone is large. The rearrangement uses TRBV11-3 and TRBJ2-7; D may be TRBD2 (7 bases). The CDR3 runs to 15 residues. V was trimmed by 3 bases and J by 2 bases, leaving 14 bases between them. Germline V gene sequence: CDR1 SGHNT, CDR2 YENEEA. The CDR3 DNA sequence: TGTGCCAGCAGCTTGGGGGCTAGCGGAGCCTACGAGCAGTACTTC. Amino acid sequence: CASSLGASGAYEQYF. Together with reference TRBV11-3 and TRBJ2-7, the CDR3 gives the full variable domain: EAGVVQSPRYKIIEKKQPVAFWCNPISGHNTLYWYLQNLGQGPELLIRYENEEAVDDSQLPKDRFSAERLKGVDSTLKIQPAELGDSAVYLCASSLGASGAYEQYFGPGTRLTVT.

This sequence joins TRBV5-1 and TRBJ2-2; TRBD1 aligns across 9 bases. Germline V gives CDR1 SGHRS, CDR2 YFSETQ. The CDR3 spans 14 residues. V was clipped by 7 bases and J by 8 bases; unmatched bases: 9. For the CDR3, the DNA is TGCGCCAGCCAACGGGACAGGGTTTCAGGGGAGCTGTTTTTT. Translated: CASQRDRVSGELFF.

The J gene is TRBJ1-5, the V gene TRBV6-8, with TRBD1 matching over 9 bases. Germline lookup yields CDR1 MNHGY and CDR2 SAAAGT. The CDR3 contains 16 residues. Trimming removed 5 bases from V and 5 bases from J; junction bases left unmatched: 10. CDR3 sequence reads: CASSDRYRGRDQPQHF. The CDR3 DNA sequence: TGTGCCAGCAGTGACAGATACAGGGGGCGAGATCAGCCCCAGCATTTT.

This clone qualifies as medium-sized. The chain recombines TRBV6-8 with TRBJ1-1, with a possible D match to TRBD1 (5 bases). This CDR3 contains 17 residues. V dropped 2 bases and J dropped 6 bases, with 22 bases sitting between them. Germline CDR1 is MNHGY and CDR2 is SAAAGT. CDR3 region: CASSYHDGGGFLAEAFF. DNA of the CDR3: TGTGCCAGCAGTTACCATGACGGGGGAGGGTTTTTGGCTGAAGCTTTCTTT.

The chain couples TRBV28 to TRBJ2-7; 7 nucleotides agree with TRBD1. V dropped 6 bases and J dropped 4; count of bases not matched to a gene: 6. The CDR3 consists of 13 residues. The germline CDR1 and CDR2 sequences are MDHEN and SYDVKM. The CDR3: CASRPGQIYEQYF. For the CDR3, the DNA is TGTGCCAGCAGACCGGGACAGATTTACGAGCAGTACTTC.

This clone was observed a few times. The chain is built from TRBV28 and TRBJ2-5; D might be TRBD2 (6 bases). This CDR3 is built from 14 residues. Trimming took off 7 bases at V and 3 bases at J, with 15 bases between the two ends. Germline V CDR1 and CDR2: MDHEN, SYDVKM. In nucleotides, the CDR3 is TGTGCCAGCAACCGGGGCGCGGGGAAAGAGACCCAGTACTTC. Residues: CASNRGAGKETQYF.

The chain couples TRBV6-8 to TRBJ1-6; 10 bases map to TRBD1. This CDR3 has 17 amino acids. The V segment lost 5 bases and the J segment 7 bases; nucleotides outside the gene matches: 11. Germline assignment: CDR1 MNHGY and CDR2 SAAAGT. CDR3 residues: CASSNRRVGQGNSPLHF. In DNA, the CDR3 is TGTGCCAGCAGTAACCGGAGAGTGGGACAGGGGAATTCACCCCTCCACTTT.

This clone was detected only a few times. The chain joins TRBV6-8 to TRBJ1-6; the match to TRBD1 covers 7 bases. Germline V lookup: CDR1 MNHGY, CDR2 SAAAGT. The CDR3 loop spans 16 amino acids. The junction had 14 bases not matched to a gene; V was cut back by 5 bases and J by 10 bases. The CDR3 DNA follows: TGTGCCAGCAGTGCCAAGACAGGGTTCGGGACCTCACCCCTCCACTTT. Its translation is CASSAKTGFGTSPLHF.

The CDR3 nucleotides read TGTGCCAGCAGCCGAGGGAGCGGGTCGAACACCGGGGAGCTGTTTTTT. This sequence encodes CASSRGSGSNTGELFF. The chain couples TRBV11-3 to TRBJ2-2, with D possibly matching TRBD2 (6 bases). The V end was cut by 5 bases, the J end by 0 bases, with 13 bases between. This CDR3 has 16 residues. The germline CDR1 and CDR2 sequences are SGHNT and YENEEA.

The chain links TRBV6-8 to TRBJ2-5; D is unresolved. CDR1 MNHGY and CDR2 SAAAGT come from the germline V gene. The CDR3 sequence is 15 residues long. V was trimmed by 5 bases and J by 1 base, leaving 14 bases between them. This CDR3 reads CASSPRPLLQETQYF. CDR3 DNA sequence: TGTGCCAGCAGTCCACGTCCTCTCCTCCAAGAGACCCAGTACTTC.

The chain is built from TRBV25-1 and TRBJ1-1; D is unclear. Trimming removed 1 base from V and 1 base from J, with 10 bases in between. The CDR3 loop spans 15 amino acids. Germline CDR1 and CDR2: MGHDK and SYGVNS. The CDR3 DNA reads as TGTGCCAGCAGTGAATTGGGTGGGGAGAACACTGAAGCTTTCTTT. Translating it yields CASSELGGENTEAFF.

The rearrangement joins TRBV19 to TRBJ1-4, with 10 positions matching TRBD1. Germline CDR1 and CDR2: LNHDA and SQIVND (reference sequence). Germline trimming cut 5 bases from V and 8 bases from J; bases unmatched to any gene: 8. CDR3 length: 15 residues. This CDR3 is CASSARTGGGEKLFF. In DNA, the CDR3 is TGTGCCAGTAGTGCGAGGACAGGGGGAGGCGAAAAACTGTTTTTT.

The chain links TRBV14 to TRBJ2-5; no definite D call. V was trimmed by 1 base and J by 7 bases, leaving 10 bases between them. This CDR3 is 13 amino acids long. The germline CDR1 and CDR2 sequences are SGHDN and FVKESK. This CDR3 reads CASSQGSERTQYF. DNA for the CDR3: TGTGCCAGCAGCCAAGGCTCGGAGAGGACCCAGTACTTC.

The V and J genes are TRBV18 and TRBJ2-5, with 7 bases that match TRBD1. Trimming took 1 base from V and 4 from J; bases not matched to a gene: 6. CDR3 length: 15 amino acids. CDR1 is KGHSH and CDR2 is LQKENI in the germline V gene. The CDR3 region is CASSPLTGIRETQYF. The CDR3 DNA reads as TGTGCCAGCTCACCACTGACAGGGATAAGAGAGACCCAGTACTTC.